The clone carrying this TCR beta chain was seen a few times. This sample was included in a study of CD8+CD57+ T cells in acquired aplastic anemia. Both TCR beta VDJ combination and CDR3 sequence profiling were carried out. Genomic DNA was the template for this profiling. Each CDR3 protein is one row after TCRdb ran MiXCR on the reads. The sample includes 150,000 to 200,000 distinct CDR3 sequences, roughly 45% seen only once; the top ten take under 3.5%. Losses at the gene ends were 4 bases for V and 4 bases for J; bases not matched to a gene: 13. Germline CDR1 reads LNHDA; CDR2 reads SQIVND (reference sequence). This CDR3 has 18 amino acids. CD8+CD57+ cell expansion, shown by flow cytometry, had occurred in the patients selected for sequencing. As a group, the patients uniformly had severe acquired aplastic anemia. Patients were treatment-naive when blood was sampled.

Sequenced sample: sorted CD4+, CD8+, or CD8+CD57+ T cells (not recorded which) from PBMCs. The rearrangement joins TRBV19 to TRBJ2-3; 11 nucleotides align to TRBD2. The sequence was obtained from a human donor with aplastic anemia. This chain's CDR3 is CASSTGHRLAGKADTQYF. CDR3 DNA: TGTGCCAGTAGTACGGGACACCGACTAGCGGGAAAGGCAGATACGCAGTATTTT.